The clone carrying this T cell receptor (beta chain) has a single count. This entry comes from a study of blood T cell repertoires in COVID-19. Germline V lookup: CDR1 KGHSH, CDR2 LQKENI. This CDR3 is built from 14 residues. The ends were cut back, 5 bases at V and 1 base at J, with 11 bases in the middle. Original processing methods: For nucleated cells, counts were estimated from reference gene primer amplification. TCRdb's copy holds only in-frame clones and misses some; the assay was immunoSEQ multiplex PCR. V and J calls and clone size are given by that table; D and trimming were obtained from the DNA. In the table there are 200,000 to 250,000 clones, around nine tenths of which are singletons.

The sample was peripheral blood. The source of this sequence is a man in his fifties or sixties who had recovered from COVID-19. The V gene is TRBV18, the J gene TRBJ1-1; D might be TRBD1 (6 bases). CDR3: CASSTTGTNTEAFF. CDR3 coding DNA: TGTGCCAGCTCAACAACAGGGACGAACACTGAAGCTTTCTTT.